The 3 T cell receptor beta chains given below trace back to one sample, sequenced in a study of blood T cells in healthy people across ages. For the second PCR, which ran for about 6 to 11 cycles, a sample-barcoded 5' primer and a J-beta primer mix were used. TCRdb ran MiXCR on the 5' RACE reads and lists one entry per CDR3 protein. The sample has 1.5 million to 2 million distinct CDR3 sequences, 28% seen once. The source material was blood. The receptor set was obtained from a woman between 25 and 40 years old in good health.

The chain employs TRBV7-2 and TRBJ1-2; TRBD1 aligns across 7 bases. V dropped 1 base and J dropped 5; count of bases not matched to a gene: 4. This CDR3 has 14 residues. Germline loops: CDR1 SGHTA, CDR2 FQGNSA. Here the CDR3 DNA reads TGTGCCAGCAGCTTAGGGCAGGGGGAATATGGCTACACCTTC. The encoded protein is CASSLGQGEYGYTF.

The CDR3 spells CASSFMGWDTEAFF. The CDR3 DNA reads as TGCGCCAGCAGCTTTATGGGGTGGGACACTGAAGCTTTCTTT. This chain connects TRBV5-1 to TRBJ1-1; D is unclear. V was clipped by 2 bases and J by 3 bases, with 11 bases between them. Germline V CDR1 and CDR2: SGHRS, YFSETQ. The CDR3 sequence is 14 residues long.

The chain combines TRBV7-3 with TRBJ2-1; TRBD1 or TRBD2 may be the D gene (5 bases each). The CDR3 loop spans 15 amino acids. Trimming left V 1 base short and J 10 bases short, with 17 bases between. Germline-derived CDR1 and CDR2 are SGHTA and FQGTGA. The CDR3 is CASSLMSRIGGEQFF. In DNA form, the CDR3 reads TGTGCCAGCAGCTTAATGTCTAGGATTGGGGGAGAGCAGTTCTTC.